The source of this TCR beta chain is a study of T cells in Graves' hyperthyroidism and ophthalmopathy. Study details: Peripheral blood was collected at initial diagnosis, before any treatment.

The CDR3 regions of TCR beta were amplified from RNA transcripts. First-round RT-PCR of the TCR CDR3 relied on the HTBI primer set. TCRdb used MiXCR to reprocess the multiplex PCR reads, holding one entry per CDR3 protein. The table records 530,000 or so distinct CDR3 sequences, 17% of them present only once. The study left out patients who had uncontrolled infection, other autoimmune disease, pregnancy or lactation. About 9.4 ml fresh peripheral blood yielded the PBMCs. The sample holds many counts of this clonotype. The sequence was obtained from a woman younger than 30 with Graves' ophthalmopathy. Input material: blood.

CDR3 DNA sequence: TGTGCCAGTAGAGGGCCTGAAGCTTTCTTT. Translated: CASRGPEAFF. V and J are TRBV12-3 or TRBV12-4 and TRBJ1-1; no definite D call. The CDR3 length is 10 residues. V lost 9 bases and J 6 bases, leaving 8 bases between the germline ends.